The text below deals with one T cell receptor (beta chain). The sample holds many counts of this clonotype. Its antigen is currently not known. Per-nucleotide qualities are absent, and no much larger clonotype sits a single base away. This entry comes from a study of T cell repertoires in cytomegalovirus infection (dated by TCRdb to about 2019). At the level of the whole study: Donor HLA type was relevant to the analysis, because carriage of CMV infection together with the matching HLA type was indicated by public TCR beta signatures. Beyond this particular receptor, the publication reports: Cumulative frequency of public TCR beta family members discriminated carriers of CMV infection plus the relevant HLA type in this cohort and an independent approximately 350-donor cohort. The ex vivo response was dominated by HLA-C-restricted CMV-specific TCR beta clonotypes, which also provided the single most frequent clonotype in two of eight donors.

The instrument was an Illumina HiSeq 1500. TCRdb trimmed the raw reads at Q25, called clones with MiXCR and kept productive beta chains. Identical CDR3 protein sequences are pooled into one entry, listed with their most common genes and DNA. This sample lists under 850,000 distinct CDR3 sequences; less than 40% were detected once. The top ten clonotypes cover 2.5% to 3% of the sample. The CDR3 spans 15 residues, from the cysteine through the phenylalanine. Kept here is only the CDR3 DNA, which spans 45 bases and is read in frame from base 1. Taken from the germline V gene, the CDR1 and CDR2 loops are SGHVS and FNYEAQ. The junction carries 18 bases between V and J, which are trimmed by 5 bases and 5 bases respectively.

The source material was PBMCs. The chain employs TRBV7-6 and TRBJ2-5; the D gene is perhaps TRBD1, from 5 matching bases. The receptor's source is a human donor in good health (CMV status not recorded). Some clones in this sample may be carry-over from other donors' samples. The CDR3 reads CASSRVGRWGETQYF. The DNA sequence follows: TGTGCCAGCAGCCGGGTCGGCAGGTGGGGCGAGACCCAGTACTTC. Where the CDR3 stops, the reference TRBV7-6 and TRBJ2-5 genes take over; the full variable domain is GAGVSQSPRYKVTKRGQDVALRCDPISGHVSLYWYRQALGQGPEFLTYFNYEAQQDKSGLPNDRFSAERPEGSISTLTIQRTEQRDSAMYRCASSRVGRWGETQYFGPGTRLLVL.